The 4 T cell receptor beta chains below were found in one sample sequenced in a study of regulatory T cells. The PCR used 52 TRBV and 13 TRBJ primers. The protocol was immunoSEQ multiplex PCR, while the TCRdb copy is restricted to in-frame clones and leaves out a portion. The sample shows about 6,100 clones, 85% to 90% of them seen only once. These TCRs' antigens remain unknown. General study results and limits: Compared with autologous conventional CD4+ cells and control regulatory cells, CD3G-deficient regulatory T cells showed reduced diversity.

The sequencing input was CD4+ Tregs sorted from blood. The receptors come from a person aged 18 to 30 with CD3G deficiency.

J is TRBJ1-1 and V is TRBV5-1; D unclear. The CDR3 runs 14 residues. The V and J ends lost 2 bases and 3 bases respectively, with 11 bases between them. The germline V gene encodes CDR1 SGHRS and CDR2 YFSETQ. The CDR3 protein is CASSFIPGDTEAFF. The DNA of the CDR3 is TGCGCCAGCAGCTTTATCCCGGGTGACACTGAAGCTTTCTTT.

V gene TRBV19 combines with J gene TRBJ1-2, with D possibly TRBD1 on 5 matching bases. This CDR3 comprises 15 residues. With 4 bases removed from V and 4 bases from J, the gap between germline ends came to 16 bases. Germline lookup yields CDR1 LNHDA and CDR2 SQIVND (reference sequence). CDR3 residues: CASSRDHGGSYGYTF. CDR3 sequence (DNA): TGTGCCAGTAGTAGGGACCACGGAGGGAGCTATGGCTACACCTTC.

This clone was seen only once. The gene calls are TRBV7-8 and TRBJ2-7; D is ambiguous. From germline, CDR1 is SGHVS and CDR2 FQNEAQ. The CDR3 covers 16 residues. Trimming stripped 5 bases from V and 2 bases from J, with 19 bases between. CDR3 DNA sequence: TGTGCCAGCAGCATTGATGCGCACCGTACCCCCTACGAGCAGTACTTC. It translates to CASSIDAHRTPYEQYF. Combining the CDR3 with reference TRBV7-8 and TRBJ2-7 gives the whole variable domain GAGVSQSPRYKVAKRGQDVALRCDPISGHVSLFWYQQALGQGPEFLTYFQNEAQLDKSGLPSDRFFAERPEGSVSTLKIQRTQQEDSAVYLCASSIDAHRTPYEQYFGPGTRLTVT.

The J gene is TRBJ1-4, the V gene TRBV5-1; maybe TRBD1 (6 bases). CDR1 is SGHRS and CDR2 is YFSETQ in the germline V gene. The CDR3 has 14 residues. V gave up 4 bases and J gave up 7 bases, with 14 bases separating them. CDR3 bases: TGCGCCAGCAGCCCGACAGGTGGTAGTGAAAAACTGTTTTTT. Protein product: CASSPTGGSEKLFF.